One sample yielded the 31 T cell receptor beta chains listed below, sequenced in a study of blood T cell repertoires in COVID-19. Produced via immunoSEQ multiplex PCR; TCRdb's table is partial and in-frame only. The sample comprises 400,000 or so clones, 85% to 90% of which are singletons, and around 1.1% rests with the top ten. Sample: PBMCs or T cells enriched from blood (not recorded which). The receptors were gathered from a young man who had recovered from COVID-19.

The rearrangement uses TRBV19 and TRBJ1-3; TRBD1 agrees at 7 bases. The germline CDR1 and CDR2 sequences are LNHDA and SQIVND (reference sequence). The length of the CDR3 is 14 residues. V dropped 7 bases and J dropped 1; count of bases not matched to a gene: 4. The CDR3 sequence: CASTPGGSGNTIYF. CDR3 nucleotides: TGTGCCAGTACCCCAGGGGGTTCTGGAAACACCATATATTTT.

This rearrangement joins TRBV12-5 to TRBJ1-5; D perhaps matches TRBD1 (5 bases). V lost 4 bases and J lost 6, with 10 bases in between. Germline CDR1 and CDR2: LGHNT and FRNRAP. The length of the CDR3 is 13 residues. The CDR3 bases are TGTGCTAGTGGTTCGGGGGGTAGTCAGCCCCAGCATTTT. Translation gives CASGSGGSQPQHF.

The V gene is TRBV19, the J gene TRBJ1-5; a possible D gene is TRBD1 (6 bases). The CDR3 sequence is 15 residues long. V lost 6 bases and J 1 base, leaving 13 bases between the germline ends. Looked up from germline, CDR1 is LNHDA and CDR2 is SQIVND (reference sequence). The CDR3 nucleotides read TGTGCCAGTAGACGGGACACCGGAAGCAATCAGCCCCAGCATTTT. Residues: CASRRDTGSNQPQHF. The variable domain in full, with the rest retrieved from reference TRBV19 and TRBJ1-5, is DGGITQSPKYLFRKEGQNVTLSCEQNLNHDAMYWYRQDPGQGLRLIYYSQIVNDFQKGDIAEGYSVSREKKESFPLTVTSAQKNPTAFYLCASRRDTGSNQPQHFGDGTRLSIL.

As DNA, the CDR3 is TGTGCCAGCAACCAACAGGGGGCTCTTGGTTCTGGAAACACCATATATTTT. Translation: CASNQQGALGSGNTIYF. The chain recombines TRBV28 with TRBJ1-3, with 9 bases lining up with TRBD1. The CDR3 is 17 amino acids. The germline CDR1 and CDR2 sequences are MDHEN and SYDVKM. With 7 bases clipped from V and 1 base from J, the junction kept 11 bases outside the gene matches.

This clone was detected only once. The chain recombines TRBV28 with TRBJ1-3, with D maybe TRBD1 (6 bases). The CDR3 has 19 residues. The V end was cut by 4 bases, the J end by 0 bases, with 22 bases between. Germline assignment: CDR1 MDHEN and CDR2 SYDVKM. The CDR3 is CASSSPTGFLALSGNTIYF. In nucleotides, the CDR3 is TGTGCCAGCAGTTCCCCGACAGGATTCCTCGCCCTCTCTGGAAACACCATATATTTT.

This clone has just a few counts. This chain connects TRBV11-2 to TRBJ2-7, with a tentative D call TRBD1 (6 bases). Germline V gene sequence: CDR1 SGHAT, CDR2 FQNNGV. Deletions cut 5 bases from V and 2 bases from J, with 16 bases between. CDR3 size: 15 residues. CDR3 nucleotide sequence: TGTGCCAGCAGCGGAACGGACAGTACTGCCTACGAGCAGTACTTC. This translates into CASSGTDSTAYEQYF.

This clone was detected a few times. This CDR3 is CASSTQGVSFNNEQFF. The CDR3 coding sequence is TGTGCCAGCAGCACCCAGGGGGTTTCGTTTAACAATGAGCAGTTCTTC. The chain combines TRBV14 with TRBJ2-1; 7 bases fit TRBD1. Germline values: CDR1 SGHDN, CDR2 FVKESK. With 5 bases clipped from V and 5 bases from J, the junction kept 12 bases outside the gene matches. The CDR3 consists of 16 residues.

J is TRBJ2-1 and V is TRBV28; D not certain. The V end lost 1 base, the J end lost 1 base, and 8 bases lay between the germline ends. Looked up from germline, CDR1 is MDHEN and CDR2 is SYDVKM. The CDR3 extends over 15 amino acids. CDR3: CASSLYSDSYNEQFF. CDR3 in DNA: TGTGCCAGCAGTTTATACAGTGATTCCTACAATGAGCAGTTCTTC.

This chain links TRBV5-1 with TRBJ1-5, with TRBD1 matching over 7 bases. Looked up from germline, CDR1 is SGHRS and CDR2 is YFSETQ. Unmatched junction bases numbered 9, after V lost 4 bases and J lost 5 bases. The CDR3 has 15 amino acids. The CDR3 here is CASSPGDRVDQPQHF. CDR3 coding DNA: TGCGCCAGCAGCCCCGGCGACAGGGTGGATCAGCCCCAGCATTTT.

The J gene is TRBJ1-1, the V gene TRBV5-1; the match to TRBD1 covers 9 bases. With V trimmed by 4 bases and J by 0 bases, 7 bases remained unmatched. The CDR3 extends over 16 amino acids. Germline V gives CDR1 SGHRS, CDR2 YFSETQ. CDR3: CASSTRQGGMNTEAFF. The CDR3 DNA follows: TGCGCCAGCAGCACCCGACAGGGGGGGATGAACACTGAAGCTTTCTTT.

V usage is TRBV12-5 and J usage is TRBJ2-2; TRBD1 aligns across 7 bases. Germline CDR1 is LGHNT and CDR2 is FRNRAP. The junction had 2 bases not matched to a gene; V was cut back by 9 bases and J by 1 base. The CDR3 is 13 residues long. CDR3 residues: CARGTENTGELFF. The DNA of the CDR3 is TGTGCTAGGGGGACAGAGAACACCGGGGAGCTGTTTTTT.

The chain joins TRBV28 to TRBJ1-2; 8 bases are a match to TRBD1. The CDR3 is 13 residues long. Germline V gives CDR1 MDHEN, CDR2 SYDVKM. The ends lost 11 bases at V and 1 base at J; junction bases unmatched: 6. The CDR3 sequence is CAVTGGLNYGYTF. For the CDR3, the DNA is TGTGCCGTAACAGGGGGACTTAACTATGGCTACACCTTC.

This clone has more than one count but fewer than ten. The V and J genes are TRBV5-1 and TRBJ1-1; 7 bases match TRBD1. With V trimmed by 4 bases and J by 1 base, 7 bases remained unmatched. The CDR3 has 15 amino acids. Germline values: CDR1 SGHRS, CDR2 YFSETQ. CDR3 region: CASSATGTANTEAFF. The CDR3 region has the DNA TGCGCCAGCAGCGCCACCGGGACAGCGAACACTGAAGCTTTCTTT.

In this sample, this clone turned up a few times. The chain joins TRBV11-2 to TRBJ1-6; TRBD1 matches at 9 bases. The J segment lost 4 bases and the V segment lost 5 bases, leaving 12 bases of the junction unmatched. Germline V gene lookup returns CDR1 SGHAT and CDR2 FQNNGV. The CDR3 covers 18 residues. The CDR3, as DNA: TGTGCCAGCAGCCGTGGTTCGGGACAGGGACATTATAATTCACCCCTCCACTTT. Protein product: CASSRGSGQGHYNSPLHF.

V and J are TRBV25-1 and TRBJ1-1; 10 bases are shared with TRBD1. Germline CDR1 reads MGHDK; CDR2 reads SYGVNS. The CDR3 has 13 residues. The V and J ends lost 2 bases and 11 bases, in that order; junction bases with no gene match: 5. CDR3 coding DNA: TGTGCCAGCAGTGAAGACAGGGGGCGACAGGCTTTCTTT. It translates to CASSEDRGRQAFF.

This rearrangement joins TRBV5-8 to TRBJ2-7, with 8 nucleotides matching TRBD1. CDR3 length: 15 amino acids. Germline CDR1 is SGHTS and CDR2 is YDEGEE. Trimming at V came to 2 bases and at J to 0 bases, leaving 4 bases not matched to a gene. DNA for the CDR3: TGTGCCAGCAGCTTAAGACAGGGGATCTCCTACGAGCAGTACTTC. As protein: CASSLRQGISYEQYF. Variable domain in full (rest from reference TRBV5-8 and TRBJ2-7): EAGVTQSPTHLIKTRGQQATLRCSPISGHTSVYWYQQALGLGLQFLLWYDEGEERNRGNFPPRFSGRQFPNYSSELNVNALELEDSALYLCASSLRQGISYEQYFGPGTRLTVT.

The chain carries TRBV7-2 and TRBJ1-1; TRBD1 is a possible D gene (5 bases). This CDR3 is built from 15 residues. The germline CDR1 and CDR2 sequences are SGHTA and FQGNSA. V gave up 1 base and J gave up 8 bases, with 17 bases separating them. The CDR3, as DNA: TGTGCCAGCAGCTTAGAAAATGTTTCAGGGAAAGAAGCTTTCTTT. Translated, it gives CASSLENVSGKEAFF.

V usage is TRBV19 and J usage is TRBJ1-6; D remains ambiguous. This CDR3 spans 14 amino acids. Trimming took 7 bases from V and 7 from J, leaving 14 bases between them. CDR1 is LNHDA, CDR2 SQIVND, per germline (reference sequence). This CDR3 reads CASKLEGGNSPLHF. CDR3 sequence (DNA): TGTGCCAGTAAATTAGAAGGAGGCAATTCACCCCTCCACTTT.

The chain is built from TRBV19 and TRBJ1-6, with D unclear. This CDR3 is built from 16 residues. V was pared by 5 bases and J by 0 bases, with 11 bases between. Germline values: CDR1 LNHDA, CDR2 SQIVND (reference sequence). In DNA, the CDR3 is TGTGCCAGTAGTTCACGGAGTGACTCCTATAATTCACCCCTCCACTTT. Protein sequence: CASSSRSDSYNSPLHF.

CDR3 sequence: CASSSATGRETQYF. In nucleotides, the CDR3 is TGCGCCAGCAGCAGCGCGACAGGGCGAGAGACCCAGTACTTC. The rearrangement uses TRBV5-1 and TRBJ2-5, with 7 bases matching TRBD1. The trim removed 4 bases at V and 4 bases at J, leaving 7 bases unmatched. Germline V gene sequence: CDR1 SGHRS, CDR2 YFSETQ. The CDR3 is 14 amino acids.

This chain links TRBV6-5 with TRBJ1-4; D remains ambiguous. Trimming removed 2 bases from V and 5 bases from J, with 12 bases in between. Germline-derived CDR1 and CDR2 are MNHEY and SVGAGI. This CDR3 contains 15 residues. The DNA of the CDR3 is TGTGCCAGCAGTTACGACGGCAGGATAAATGAAAAACTGTTTTTT. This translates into CASSYDGRINEKLFF.

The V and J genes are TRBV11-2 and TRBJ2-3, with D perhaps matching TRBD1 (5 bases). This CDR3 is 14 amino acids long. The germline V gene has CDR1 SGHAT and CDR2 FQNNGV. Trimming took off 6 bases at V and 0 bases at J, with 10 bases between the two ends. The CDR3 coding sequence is TGTGCCAGCAGACCAACAGGTAGCACAGATACGCAGTATTTT. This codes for CASRPTGSTDTQYF. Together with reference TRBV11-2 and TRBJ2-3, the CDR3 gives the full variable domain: EAGVAQSPRYKIIEKRQSVAFWCNPISGHATLYWYQQILGQGPKLLIQFQNNGVVDDSQLPKDRFSAERLKGVDSTLKIQPAKLEDSAVYLCASRPTGSTDTQYFGPGTRLTVL.

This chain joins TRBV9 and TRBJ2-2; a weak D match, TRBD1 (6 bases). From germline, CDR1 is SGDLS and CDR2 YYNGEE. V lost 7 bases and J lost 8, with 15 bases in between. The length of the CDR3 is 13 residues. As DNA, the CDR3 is TGTGCCAGCGGTGACAGGCGCCTTGGGGAGCTGTTTTTT. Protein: CASGDRRLGELFF.

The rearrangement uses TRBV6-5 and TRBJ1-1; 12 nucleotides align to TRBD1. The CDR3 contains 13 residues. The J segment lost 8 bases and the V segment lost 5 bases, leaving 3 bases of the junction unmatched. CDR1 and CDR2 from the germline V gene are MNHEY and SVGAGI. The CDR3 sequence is CASSQGQGAEAFF. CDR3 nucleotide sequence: TGTGCCAGCAGTCAGGGACAGGGGGCAGAAGCTTTCTTT.

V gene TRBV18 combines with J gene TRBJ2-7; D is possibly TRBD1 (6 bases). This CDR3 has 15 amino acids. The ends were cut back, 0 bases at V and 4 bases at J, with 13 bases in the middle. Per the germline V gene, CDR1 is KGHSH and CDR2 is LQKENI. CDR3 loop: CASSPPNRERYEQYF. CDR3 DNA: TGTGCCAGCTCACCACCCAACAGGGAAAGGTACGAGCAGTACTTC.

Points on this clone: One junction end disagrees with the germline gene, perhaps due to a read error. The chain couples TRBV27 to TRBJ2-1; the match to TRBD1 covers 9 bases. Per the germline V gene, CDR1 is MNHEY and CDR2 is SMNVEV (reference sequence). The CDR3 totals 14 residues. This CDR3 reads CASSLGGTGSLTVF. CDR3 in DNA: TGTGCCAGCAGTTTAGGGGGGACAGGGTCCCTTACGGTCTTC.

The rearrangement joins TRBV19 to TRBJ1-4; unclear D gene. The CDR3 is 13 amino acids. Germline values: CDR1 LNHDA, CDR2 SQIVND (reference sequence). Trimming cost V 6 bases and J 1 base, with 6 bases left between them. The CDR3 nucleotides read TGTGCCAGTAGCCGGGTAACTAATGAAAAACTGTTTTTT. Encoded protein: CASSRVTNEKLFF.

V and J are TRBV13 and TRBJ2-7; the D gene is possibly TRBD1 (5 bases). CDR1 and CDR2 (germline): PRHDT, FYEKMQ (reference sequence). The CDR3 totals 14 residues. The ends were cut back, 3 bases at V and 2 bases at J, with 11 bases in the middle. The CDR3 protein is CASSLGRLTYEQYF. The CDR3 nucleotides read TGTGCCAGCAGCTTGGGGCGGCTAACCTACGAGCAGTACTTC.

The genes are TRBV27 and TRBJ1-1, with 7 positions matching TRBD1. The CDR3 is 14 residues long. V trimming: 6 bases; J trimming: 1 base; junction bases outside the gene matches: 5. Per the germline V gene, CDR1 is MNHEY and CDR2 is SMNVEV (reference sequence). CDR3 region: CASSRDRENTEAFF. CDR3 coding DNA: TGTGCCAGCAGCCGGGACAGAGAGAACACTGAAGCTTTCTTT.

The CDR3 sequence is CASSPEALNQPQHF. The CDR3 nucleotides read TGTGCCAGCTCACCAGAGGCGCTCAATCAGCCCCAGCATTTT. V usage is TRBV18 and J usage is TRBJ1-5; D call uncertain. Germline-derived CDR1 and CDR2 are KGHSH and LQKENI. V was clipped by 2 bases and J by 3 bases, with 8 bases between them. The CDR3 has 14 residues. Based on the CDR3 plus reference TRBV18 and TRBJ1-5, the full variable domain is NAGVMQNPRHLVRRRGQEARLRCSPMKGHSHVYWYRQLPEEGLKFMVYLQKENIIDESGMPKERFSAEFPKEGPSILRIQQVVRGDSAAYFCASSPEALNQPQHFGDGTRLSIL.

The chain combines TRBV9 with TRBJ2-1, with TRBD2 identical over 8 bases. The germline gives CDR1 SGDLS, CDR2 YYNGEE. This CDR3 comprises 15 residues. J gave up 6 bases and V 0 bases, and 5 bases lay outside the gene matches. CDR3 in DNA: TGTGCCAGCAGCGTAGAACTAGCGGAAAGCAATGAGCAGTTCTTC. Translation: CASSVELAESNEQFF.